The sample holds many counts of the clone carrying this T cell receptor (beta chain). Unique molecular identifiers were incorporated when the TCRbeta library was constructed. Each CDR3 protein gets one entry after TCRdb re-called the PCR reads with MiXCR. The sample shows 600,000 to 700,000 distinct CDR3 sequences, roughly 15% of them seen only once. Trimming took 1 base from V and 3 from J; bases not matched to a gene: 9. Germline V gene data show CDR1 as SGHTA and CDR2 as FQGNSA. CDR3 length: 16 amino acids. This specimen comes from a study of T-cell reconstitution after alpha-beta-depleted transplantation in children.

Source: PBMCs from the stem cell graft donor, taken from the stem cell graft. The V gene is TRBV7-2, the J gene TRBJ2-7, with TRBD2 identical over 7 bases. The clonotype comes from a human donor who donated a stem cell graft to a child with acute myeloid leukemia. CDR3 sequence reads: CASSLGGGRTSYEQYF. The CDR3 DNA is TGTGCCAGCAGCTTAGGCGGGGGAAGGACTAGCTACGAGCAGTACTTC.